This T cell receptor beta chain was captured by sequencing in a study of blood T cell repertoires in COVID-19. Study information: In each case, the material was cDNA or gDNA derived from T cells, B-cell-depleted T cells, or PBMCs.

Measured with immunoSEQ multiplex PCR; TCRdb has only the in-frame clones, and not every one. Of approximately 210,000 clones in the sample, 89% were seen once. Germline V gene sequence: CDR1 SGDLS, CDR2 YYNGEE. The V gene lost 3 bases and the J gene lost 1 base, with 12 bases spanning the gap. The CDR3 spans 15 residues. Sample: PBMCs or T cells enriched from blood (not recorded which). This sequence was found in a young woman who had recovered from COVID-19. The rearrangement joins TRBV9 to TRBJ2-3; weak D call: TRBD2 (7 bases). Written as DNA, the CDR3 is TGTGCCAGCAGCGGGACTAGGGGGGGCACAGATACGCAGTATTTT. Translation: CASSGTRGGTDTQYF.